This T cell receptor beta chain was identified during a study of T cells in Graves' hyperthyroidism and ophthalmopathy. Amplification of TCR beta CDR3 regions used RNA as the template. The study used the HTBI primer set for a first-round RT-PCR of the TCR CDR3. Each CDR3 protein is one row after TCRdb ran MiXCR on the multiplex PCR reads. This repertoire shows about 640,000 distinct CDR3 sequences, less than 25% found once; its top ten account for roughly a third. Germline V gene lookup returns CDR1 DFQATT and CDR2 SNEGSKA (reference sequence). The CDR3 extends over 16 amino acids. Trimming took off 0 bases at V and 0 bases at J, with 12 bases between the two ends.

V usage is TRBV20-1 and J usage is TRBJ1-5; D remains ambiguous. The sequenced material came from blood. The sequence was obtained from a man in his thirties or forties with Graves' ophthalmopathy. Here the CDR3 reads CSAREQRDYSNQPQHF. The CDR3 DNA sequence: TGCAGTGCTAGAGAACAGAGGGATTATAGCAATCAGCCCCAGCATTTT.